Below are 4 T cell receptor beta chains sequenced from a single sample in a study of T cell repertoires in aging, cancer and after chemotherapy. A mixed TRB-A/B primer pool amplified rearranged TRB by multiplex touch-down PCR. TCRdb re-called the multiplex PCR reads through MiXCR, storing one row per CDR3 protein. The sample gives approximately 13,000 distinct CDR3 sequences, about 20% of which show up once; around 6% is in the top ten. Peripheral blood genomic DNA, not sorted cells or RNA, was the template. Sequencing used blood. The receptors originated from a human donor in good health.

Comment on this clonotype: A read error may produce the germline difference seen at one junction end. The rearrangement uses TRBV11-2 and TRBJ1-1; D gene uncertain. The CDR3 extends over 14 amino acids. Per germline, CDR1 SGHAT and CDR2 FQNNGV. The CDR3 sequence: CTSSPPAARTEAFF. CDR3 bases: TGTACCAGCAGCCCGCCAGCAGCCAGGACTGAAGCTTTCTTT.

Only a few counts were recorded for this clonotype. The V call is TRBV9, the J call TRBJ2-3, with a possible D match to TRBD1 (6 bases). Germline CDR1 is SGDLS and CDR2 is YYNGEE. This CDR3 spans 15 amino acids. The germline V and J ends were trimmed by 2 bases and 2 bases, with 12 bases remaining between them. The CDR3 region is CASSVYGQNTDTQYF. CDR3 DNA sequence: TGTGCCAGCAGCGTGTATGGACAGAACACAGATACGCAGTATTTT.

This chain uses TRBV6-1 with TRBJ1-1, with D possibly matching TRBD1 (6 bases). Germline V gene lookup returns CDR1 MNHNS and CDR2 SASEGT. The CDR3 runs 14 residues. V gave up 5 bases and J gave up 3 bases, with 13 bases separating them. The CDR3 DNA sequence: TGTGCCAGCAGTAAGTACAGGGTTGACACTGAAGCTTTCTTT. It specifies CASSKYRVDTEAFF.

This clonotype appeared a few times. The genes are TRBV6-1 and TRBJ1-5; 10 bases fit TRBD1. There are 14 residues in the CDR3. V shed 10 bases, J shed 3 bases, and the junction held 6 bases outside the gene matches. CDR1 and CDR2 from the germline V gene are MNHNS and SASEGT. The DNA of the CDR3 is TGTGCCAACTCGACAGGGGGCACCAATCAGCCCCAGCATTTT. It codes for CANSTGGTNQPQHF.